Here is one TCR beta chain with its context. The antigen is not known. This record comes from a study of T-cell memory formation after mild COVID-19. MiXCR, run by TCRdb on the 5' RACE reads, gives a single entry per CDR3 protein. The repertoire holds 250,000 to 300,000 distinct CDR3 sequences, roughly 16% seen once, with 22% in the top ten. Study results and caveats: Pre-infection memory showed some responding clones, and this suggested that cross-reactive memory joined.

The germline gives CDR1 PRHDT, CDR2 FYEKMQ (reference sequence). Between the trimmed V and J ends, which lost 5 bases and 2 bases, there was a span of 16 bases. The CDR3 length is 15 residues. The chain employs TRBV13 and TRBJ2-7, with D possibly TRBD2 on 6 matching bases. The sequencing input was PBMCs or a T cell subset sorted from them (not recorded which). The sequence came from a man between 18 and 35 years old who had mild COVID-19 (a few samples of this study predate the infection). Cell type and time point are not known. CDR3 in amino acids: CASSLVVGGPYEQYF. CDR3 DNA: TGTGCCAGCAGCCTCGTGGTGGGAGGCCCCTACGAGCAGTACTTC.